This T cell receptor beta chain was identified in a study of cytomegalovirus exposure and HLA in healthy donors. This PCR relied on a set of 60 Vbeta primers and 13 Jbeta primers. Clones were sequenced by immunoSEQ multiplex PCR, and TCRdb holds only the in-frame ones, with some missing. Here the sample spans approximately 91,000 clones, around 73% being singletons. Germline loops: CDR1 LNHDA, CDR2 SQIVND (reference sequence). Trimming took off 3 bases at V and 7 bases at J, with 13 bases between the two ends. The CDR3 covers 14 residues. The J gene is TRBJ1-5, the V gene TRBV19, with D possibly TRBD1 on 5 matching bases. This clonotype originated in a female donor in good health and CMV-seronegative. The sequencing sample was made of PBMCs. This chain's CDR3 is CASSIGRAEQPQHF. CDR3 nucleotide sequence: TGTGCCAGTAGTATCGGCAGGGCGGAACAGCCCCAGCATTTT.